These 17 T cell receptor beta chains originate from one sample sequenced in a study of early T cells in non-severe SARS-CoV-2 infection. MiXCR, run by TCRdb on the 5' RACE reads, gives a single entry per CDR3 protein. The data hold 60,000 to 70,000 distinct CDR3 sequences, with roughly 9.1% observed a single time. Material: whole blood. These TCRs come from an adult who was a healthcare worker with PCR-confirmed SARS-CoV-2 infection or an uninfected control (not recorded which).

This clonotype was seen a few times. This sequence joins TRBV3-1 and TRBJ2-2; D is uncertain. The germline CDR1 and CDR2 sequences are LGHDT and YNNKEL (reference sequence). The CDR3 totals 11 residues. V was shortened by 4 bases and J by 7 bases, with 4 bases between the two germline ends. CDR3 residues: CASSRGGELFF. The CDR3 nucleotides are TGTGCCAGCAGCCGAGGCGGGGAGCTGTTTTTT.

This clonotype occurred a few times. The chain recombines TRBV4-1 with TRBJ2-1; 8 positions agree with TRBD1. CDR3 length: 12 amino acids. V shed 2 bases and J 12 bases; nucleotides not matched to a gene: 3. Germline V gene data show CDR1 as MGHRA and CDR2 as YSYEKL. The CDR3 reads CASSQTGGWQFF. CDR3 sequence (DNA): TGCGCCAGCAGCCAAACAGGGGGATGGCAGTTCTTC.

This clonotype was seen ten or more times. The genes are TRBV20-1 and TRBJ2-7; D is unresolved. Germline CDR1 and CDR2: DFQATT and SNEGSKA (reference sequence). V lost 8 bases to trimming and J lost 0 bases, with 11 bases between them. This CDR3 region has 12 residues. The CDR3 region has the DNA TGCAGTCCCCATGCTAGCTCCTACGAGCAGTACTTC. Translated, it gives CSPHASSYEQYF.

The chain employs TRBV11-2 and TRBJ1-1; 7 nucleotides align to TRBD1. The CDR3 extends over 15 amino acids. The trim removed 7 bases at V and 3 bases at J, leaving 11 bases unmatched. Germline CDR1 reads SGHAT; CDR2 reads FQNNGV. This CDR3 reads CASTKTGTEYTEAFF. The DNA for the CDR3 is TGTGCCAGCACAAAGACCGGGACAGAATACACTGAAGCTTTCTTT.

This clonotype was counted many times. The chain has TRBV7-9 and TRBJ2-1; D is unclear. Germline loops: CDR1 SEHNR, CDR2 FQNEAQ (reference sequence). This CDR3 is built from 17 residues. Trimming removed 3 bases from V and 0 bases from J, with 15 bases in between. The CDR3 DNA reads TGTGCCAGCAGCTTGATGACTTACTCAAGCTCCTACAATGAGCAGTTCTTC. Its protein is CASSLMTYSSSYNEQFF.

This clonotype was detected a few times. The chain joins TRBV6-2 or TRBV6-3 to TRBJ1-2; 7 nucleotides agree with TRBD1. V lost 6 bases and J lost 6; bases outside the gene matches: 10. CDR1 is MNHEY, CDR2 SVGEGT, per germline. The CDR3 contains 14 residues. The CDR3 here is CASRSAGGHHGYTF. The CDR3 DNA sequence: TGTGCCAGCAGGTCGGCAGGGGGGCATCATGGCTACACCTTC.

This clonotype appeared a few times. V is TRBV30 and J is TRBJ2-1, with 8 bases lining up with TRBD2. CDR3 size: 14 residues. CDR1 and CDR2 (germline): GTSNPN, SVGIG (reference sequence). The V gene end was trimmed by 3 bases and the J gene end by 0 bases; junction bases not matched to a gene: 1. The CDR3 spells CAWSSGSSYNEQFF. The DNA of the CDR3 is TGTGCCTGGAGCAGCGGGAGCTCCTACAATGAGCAGTTCTTC.

This clonotype was counted ten times or more. J is TRBJ1-1 and V is TRBV2, with TRBD1 matching 7 bases. The V gene end was trimmed by 2 bases and the J gene end by 6 bases; junction bases not matched to a gene: 9. The germline CDR1 and CDR2 sequences are SNHLY and FYNNEI. The length of the CDR3 is 15 residues. The CDR3 protein is CASSEYDRAGPEAFF. Written as DNA, the CDR3 is TGTGCCAGCAGTGAATATGACAGGGCGGGGCCTGAAGCTTTCTTT. Using reference TRBV2 and TRBJ1-1 for the parts outside the CDR3, the full variable domain is EPEVTQTPSHQVTQMGQEVILRCVPISNHLYFYWYRQILGQKVEFLVSFYNNEISEKSEIFDDQFSVERPDGSNFTLKIRSTKLEDSAMYFCASSEYDRAGPEAFFGQGTRLTVV.

This clonotype was detected ten times or more. The chain joins TRBV28 to TRBJ1-2; TRBD1 matches at 8 bases. This CDR3 comprises 14 residues. V shed 5 bases, J shed 4 bases, and the junction held 6 bases outside the gene matches. Per germline, CDR1 MDHEN and CDR2 SYDVKM. The CDR3 loop is CASSGTGHLYGYTF. CDR3 nucleotides: TGTGCCAGCAGTGGGACAGGCCACCTCTATGGCTACACCTTC.

This clonotype was detected many times. This chain connects TRBV6-1 to TRBJ2-7; D is perhaps TRBD2 (6 bases). The CDR3 length is 16 residues. CDR1 and CDR2 (germline): MNHNS, SASEGT. The germline V and J ends were trimmed by 2 bases and 4 bases, with 18 bases remaining between them. This chain's CDR3 is CASSERSGTEGYEQYF. The CDR3 nucleotides are TGTGCCAGCAGTGAAAGGTCCGGGACGGAGGGGTACGAGCAGTACTTC.

The rearrangement uses TRBV7-9 and TRBJ2-3; no definite D call. Per the germline V gene, CDR1 is SEHNR and CDR2 is FQNEAQ (reference sequence). Trimming removed 1 base at V and 2 bases at J, with 10 bases between. The CDR3 has 15 residues. CDR3 nucleotide sequence: TGTGCCAGCAGCTTAGGCAGCCAGTTCACAGATACGCAGTATTTT. Protein sequence: CASSLGSQFTDTQYF.

This clonotype has ten or more counts. The chain employs TRBV24-1 and TRBJ1-2; 8 bases line up with TRBD1. Germline CDR1 is KGHDR and CDR2 is SFDVKD. This CDR3 is built from 13 residues. The trim removed 4 bases at V and 3 bases at J, leaving 0 bases unmatched. The CDR3 DNA reads TGTGCCACCAGTGAGACAGGGGACTATGGCTACACCTTC. Protein sequence: CATSETGDYGYTF.

This clonotype was counted ten times or more. The chain is built from TRBV20-1 and TRBJ2-7; 7 bases agree with TRBD2. From germline, CDR1 is DFQATT and CDR2 SNEGSKA (reference sequence). V gave up 6 bases and J gave up 6 bases; unmatched junction bases: 5. The CDR3 is 11 amino acids. The CDR3 DNA follows: TGCAGTGCCCGACTAGCCACCGAGCAGTACTTC. It is translated as CSARLATEQYF.

This clonotype was detected ten times or more. This rearrangement joins TRBV9 to TRBJ1-1, with a weak D call TRBD1 (5 bases). The CDR3 sequence is 16 residues long. V was clipped by 0 bases and J by 2 bases, with 14 bases between them. The germline CDR1 and CDR2 sequences are SGDLS and YYNGEE. The CDR3 DNA reads TGTGCCAGCAGCGTAGCGATAGGACAAAGTAACACTGAAGCTTTCTTT. Translation: CASSVAIGQSNTEAFF.

This clonotype was observed a few times. The V and J genes are TRBV20-1 and TRBJ1-5; D perhaps matches TRBD1 (6 bases). Looked up from germline, CDR1 is DFQATT and CDR2 is SNEGSKA (reference sequence). The CDR3 is 16 amino acids. Trimming removed 0 bases from V and 3 bases from J, with 15 bases in between. DNA of the CDR3: TGCAGTGCTAGAGATCCGGGCAGGGGAGTCAATCAGCCCCAGCATTTT. Its translation: CSARDPGRGVNQPQHF.

V is TRBV5-1 and J is TRBJ2-5; TRBD1 agrees at 8 bases. The V segment lost 1 base and the J segment 1 base; nucleotides outside the gene matches: 3. Germline-derived CDR1 and CDR2 are SGHRS and YFSETQ. The CDR3 contains 15 residues. In DNA form, the CDR3 reads TGCGCCAGCAGCTTGCCGACAGGGGCCCAAGAGACCCAGTACTTC. Its translation: CASSLPTGAQETQYF.

This clonotype has at least ten counts. V is TRBV6-2 or TRBV6-3 and J is TRBJ2-7, with 9 nucleotides matching TRBD1. The V gene's germline CDR1 is MNHEY and CDR2 SVGEGT. Germline trimming cut 0 bases from V and 1 base from J; bases unmatched to any gene: 4. The CDR3 runs to 16 residues. CDR3 region: CASSYSRDRVSYEQYF. CDR3 DNA: TGTGCCAGCAGTTACTCACGGGACAGGGTTTCCTACGAGCAGTACTTC.